This TCR beta chain derives from a study of blood T cell repertoires in COVID-19. Study-wide context: The United States, Italy and Spain were the sources of the acute and convalescent COVID-19 samples. PBMCs, B-cell-depleted T cells, or T cells provided the cDNA or gDNA that made up the material.

Profiled with immunoSEQ multiplex PCR; TCRdb holds only in-frame clones, not every one. The repertoire includes some 200,000 clones, about nine tenths of them detected once, and approximately 2% sits in the top ten. CDR3 length equals 15 residues. In germline, CDR1 is SGHDT, CDR2 YYEEEE. The ends lost 6 bases at V and 5 bases at J; junction bases unmatched: 14. Symptom resolution, clearance, or two negative PCRs marked the recovered donors of Cohort 3. This clone turned up a few times. The chain links TRBV5-6 to TRBJ2-7; 7 positions agree with TRBD2. Sequenced sample: PBMCs or T cells enriched from blood (not recorded which). The sequence was obtained from a young woman who had recovered from COVID-19. Here the CDR3 reads CASIGGVAGGHEQYF. Written as DNA, the CDR3 is TGTGCCAGCATCGGCGGCGTAGCGGGCGGCCACGAGCAGTACTTC.